A selection of T cell receptor beta chains follows, all from one sample in a study of identical twins. TCRdb independently ran MiXCR on the 5' RACE reads; one entry per CDR3 protein. This table holds some 900,000 distinct CDR3 sequences, about 12% found once. These same records also appear under a second study, on yellow fever vaccine responses in identical twins.

The sample was PBMCs. The receptors stem from a young woman in good health. The CDR3 runs from the conserved cysteine through the conserved F or W. The D gene is left open where the match is weak. The size field is filled for only some rows; it gives once, few, many or a size class.

cdr3_length,j_call,d_call,clone_size,v_call,cdr3_aa,cdr3_nt
17,TRBJ2-1,-,-,TRBV3-1,CASSQRLVGQTDNEQFF,TGTGCCAGCAGCCAAAGGTTGGTCGGACAGACCGACAATGAGCAGTTCTTC
19,TRBJ2-5,TRBD1,-,TRBV10-3,CASTPSGTGTVGSQETQYF,TGTGCCAGCACCCCGTCCGGGACAGGGACGGTAGGGAGCCAAGAGACCCAGTACTTC
13,TRBJ2-2,-,-,TRBV20-1,CSARSSHAGELFF,TGCAGTGCTAGAAGTAGCCACGCCGGGGAGCTGTTTTTT
14,TRBJ2-2,TRBD2,-,TRBV2,CASSVTSGAGELFF,TGTGCCAGCAGTGTGACTAGCGGGGCCGGGGAGCTGTTTTTT
17,TRBJ1-4,TRBD1,-,TRBV5-1,CASSPSNLQGARQKLFF,TGCGCCAGCAGCCCCAGCAACTTACAGGGGGCGCGGCAAAAACTGTTTTTT
13,TRBJ2-3,TRBD2,-,TRBV20-1,CSAASGGWDTQYF,TGCAGTGCCGCTAGCGGGGGGTGGGATACGCAGTATTTT
18,TRBJ2-1,TRBD2,-,TRBV5-1,CASSEGLAGGPAYNEQFF,TGCGCCAGCAGCGAGGGACTAGCGGGAGGGCCGGCGTACAATGAGCAGTTCTTC
15,TRBJ2-5,TRBD2,-,TRBV20-1,CSAQRPSGDRETQYF,TGCAGTGCCCAGAGGCCTAGCGGGGACCGGGAGACCCAGTACTTC
16,TRBJ1-1,-,many,TRBV12-3/TRBV12-4,CASSPGTYGESTEAFF,TGTGCCAGCAGCCCCGGGACATACGGTGAGAGCACTGAAGCTTTCTTT
16,TRBJ1-2,-,few,TRBV7-8,CASSFGQEEVFYGYTF,TGTGCCAGCAGCTTTGGGCAGGAGGAGGTTTTCTATGGCTACACCTTC
15,TRBJ1-5,-,many,TRBV19,CASIGTSLQNQPQHF,TGTGCCAGTATAGGGACTTCTCTCCAAAATCAGCCCCAGCATTTT
17,TRBJ1-1,-,few,TRBV12-3/TRBV12-4,CASSLAGGNRKDTEAFF,TGTGCCAGCAGTTTAGCGGGCGGGAACCGGAAGGACACTGAAGCTTTCTTT
15,TRBJ2-1,-,-,TRBV7-6,CASSTSAASYNEQFF,TGTGCCAGCAGCACCTCGGCGGCCTCCTACAATGAGCAGTTCTTC
16,TRBJ2-1,TRBD1,few,TRBV24-1,CATSNLRTGAYNEQFF,TGTGCCACCAGTAACCTTAGGACAGGGGCTTACAATGAGCAGTTCTTC
16,TRBJ2-6,-,-,TRBV10-3,CAISDWGQAGANVLTF,TGTGCCATCAGTGACTGGGGGCAGGCTGGGGCCAACGTCCTGACTTTC
14,TRBJ2-1,-,many,TRBV5-1,CASSLGQTYNEQFF,TGCGCCAGCAGCTTAGGACAGACTTACAATGAGCAGTTCTTC
12,TRBJ2-5,-,many,TRBV13,CASSLEKETQYF,TGTGCCAGCAGCTTAGAGAAGGAGACCCAGTACTTC
14,TRBJ2-2,-,many,TRBV7-9,CASSSETDTGELFF,TGTGCCAGCAGCTCAGAGACTGACACCGGGGAGCTGTTTTTT
15,TRBJ2-7,-,-,TRBV9,CASSEQGLEPYEQYF,TGTGCCAGCAGCGAGCAGGGCCTAGAGCCCTACGAGCAGTACTTC
18,TRBJ2-2,-,-,TRBV6-5,CASSYDPLPRTNTGELFF,TGTGCCAGCAGTTACGACCCCCTCCCAAGGACAAACACCGGGGAGCTGTTTTTT
16,TRBJ1-4,-,-,TRBV20-1,CSASEGLQGKDEKLFF,TGCAGTGCTAGTGAAGGATTGCAGGGGAAGGATGAAAAACTGTTTTTT
16,TRBJ2-1,TRBD1,many,TRBV7-9,CASSNYRGNSYNEQFF,TGTGCCAGCAGCAATTACAGGGGAAATTCCTACAATGAGCAGTTCTTC
13,TRBJ1-1,TRBD1,many,TRBV29-1,CSHRQGYDTEAFF,TGCAGCCACCGACAGGGGTATGACACTGAAGCTTTCTTT
11,TRBJ2-5,-,once,TRBV6-2/TRBV6-3,CASGPLGTQYF,TGTGCCAGCGGACCCCTAGGAACCCAGTACTTC
16,TRBJ2-2,-,many,TRBV5-1,CASNPGQNTNTGELFF,TGCGCCAGCAATCCAGGGCAGAATACGAACACCGGGGAGCTGTTTTTT
13,TRBJ1-5,TRBD1,few,TRBV20-1,CSAADREDQPQHF,TGCAGTGCGGCTGACAGGGAAGATCAGCCCCAGCATTTT
13,TRBJ1-1,-,few,TRBV24-1,CATSDPGRYEAFF,TGTGCCACCAGTGACCCGGGACGTTATGAAGCTTTCTTT
19,TRBJ2-1,TRBD1,few,TRBV10-3,CAISESGTGGHWSYNEQFF,TGTGCCATCAGTGAGTCGGGTACAGGGGGCCATTGGTCCTACAATGAGCAGTTCTTC
15,TRBJ2-3,-,-,TRBV28,CASSLPPGGTDTQYF,TGTGCCAGCAGTTTACCCCCGGGGGGCACAGATACGCAGTATTTT
12,TRBJ2-3,-,-,TRBV29-1,CSVEEVLDTQYF,TGCAGCGTTGAAGAGGTTTTGGATACGCAGTATTTT
16,TRBJ2-4,TRBD1,many,TRBV29-1,CSVEGTGRLAKNIQYF,TGCAGCGTTGAAGGGACAGGCCGTCTAGCCAAAAACATTCAGTACTTC
13,TRBJ1-1,TRBD1,-,TRBV6-6,CASRTTGDTEAFF,TGTGCCAGCAGAACGACAGGGGACACTGAAGCTTTCTTT